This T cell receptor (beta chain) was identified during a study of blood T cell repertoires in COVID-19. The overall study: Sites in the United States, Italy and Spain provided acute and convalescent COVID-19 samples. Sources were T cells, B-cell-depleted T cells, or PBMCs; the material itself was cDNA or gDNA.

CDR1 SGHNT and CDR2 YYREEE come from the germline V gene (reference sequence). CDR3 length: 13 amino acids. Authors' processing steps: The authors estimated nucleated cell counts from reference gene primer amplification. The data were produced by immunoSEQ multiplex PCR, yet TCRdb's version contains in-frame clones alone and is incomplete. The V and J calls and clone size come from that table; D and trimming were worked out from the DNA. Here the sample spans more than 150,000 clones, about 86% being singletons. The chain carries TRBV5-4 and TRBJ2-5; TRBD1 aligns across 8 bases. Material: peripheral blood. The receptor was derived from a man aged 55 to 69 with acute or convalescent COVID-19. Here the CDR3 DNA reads TGTGCTAGTCCAGACAGGGGTGAAGAGACCCAGTACTTC. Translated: CASPDRGEETQYF.